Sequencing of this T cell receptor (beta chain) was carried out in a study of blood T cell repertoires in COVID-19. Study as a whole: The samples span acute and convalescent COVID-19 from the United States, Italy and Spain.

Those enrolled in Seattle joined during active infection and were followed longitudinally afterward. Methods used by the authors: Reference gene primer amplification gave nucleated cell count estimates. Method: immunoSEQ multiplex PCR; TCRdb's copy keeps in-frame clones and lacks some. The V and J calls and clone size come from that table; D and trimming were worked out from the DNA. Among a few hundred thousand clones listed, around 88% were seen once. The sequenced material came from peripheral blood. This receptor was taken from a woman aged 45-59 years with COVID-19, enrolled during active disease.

CDR3 nucleotides: TGTGCCAGCAGTTACCAGAAACACTACGAGCAGTACTTC. This codes for CASSYQKHYEQYF. J is TRBJ2-7 and V is TRBV6-5; D not resolved. The CDR3 is 13 amino acids. The germline V gene encodes CDR1 MNHEY and CDR2 SVGAGI. V shed 2 bases and J shed 3 bases, with 8 bases lying between them.